These 5 T cell receptor beta chains share one sample of origin, sequenced in a study of shared clonotypes between healthy human individuals. TCRdb keeps only in-frame clones here, not all; method: immunoSEQ multiplex PCR. The data contain over a million clones, around 74% of them seen just once; the ten biggest clones take up approximately 1.3%. Specimen: memory CD4+ T cells sorted from blood. Noted subset: CD45RA-negative fraction. Every receptor here comes from a young man in good health.

This chain joins TRBV18 and TRBJ1-2; 7 bases align to TRBD1. J gave up 3 bases and V 2 bases, and 6 bases lay outside the gene matches. The CDR3 covers 15 residues. Germline V gene lookup returns CDR1 KGHSH and CDR2 LQKENI. The CDR3 coding sequence is TGTGCCAGCTCACCATCGGGACAGACCTACTATGGCTACACCTTC. Its protein is CASSPSGQTYYGYTF.

The rearrangement joins TRBV7-8 to TRBJ2-2; unclear D gene. CDR1 and CDR2 (germline): SGHVS, FQNEAQ. V shed 1 base and J shed 5 bases, with 8 bases lying between them. The CDR3 sequence is 14 residues long. CDR3 loop: CASSLGVGTGELFF. The CDR3 DNA reads TGTGCCAGCAGCTTAGGAGTAGGGACCGGGGAGCTGTTTTTT. The full variable domain, with the rest looked up from reference TRBV7-8 and TRBJ2-2, is GAGVSQSPRYKVAKRGQDVALRCDPISGHVSLFWYQQALGQGPEFLTYFQNEAQLDKSGLPSDRFFAERPEGSVSTLKIQRTQQEDSAVYLCASSLGVGTGELFFGEGSRLTVL.

Worth noting for this clone: At one end the junction does not follow the germline gene, possibly because of a read error. The chain has TRBV7-7 and TRBJ2-2; TRBD1 agrees at 8 bases. From germline, CDR1 is SSHAT and CDR2 FNYEAQ (reference sequence). The CDR3 contains 16 residues. This chain's CDR3 is CASSLRQGLGTGELFF. CDR3 DNA: TGTGCTAGCAGCTTAAGACAGGGGTTGGGAACCGGGGAGCTGTTTTTT.

Comment on this clone: Other DNA sequences of this sample code for an identical CDR3. The CDR3 DNA is TGTGCCAGCAGCTTAGGAGTTAGCGGTCGCAGCACAGATACGCAGTATTTT. This codes for CASSLGVSGRSTDTQYF. The chain combines TRBV11-3 with TRBJ2-3; D perhaps matches TRBD2 (6 bases). CDR1 and CDR2 from the germline V gene are SGHNT and YENEEA. Trimming pared 1 base from V and 0 bases from J, leaving 14 bases between. The CDR3 extends over 17 amino acids.

V gene TRBV5-6 combines with J gene TRBJ2-5; possibly TRBD1 or TRBD2 for D (5 bases each). The V gene's germline CDR1 is SGHDT and CDR2 YYEEEE. CDR3 length equals 18 residues. The ends were cut back, 0 bases at V and 0 bases at J, with 18 bases in the middle. The CDR3, as DNA: TGTGCCAGCAGCTTGGGTTGGGGGAAGGGGATGTACCAAGAGACCCAGTACTTC. It specifies CASSLGWGKGMYQETQYF.